The 27 T cell receptor beta chains below come from one sample, sequenced in a study of T cells in Graves' hyperthyroidism and ophthalmopathy. Researchers amplified the TCR beta CDR3 regions from RNA transcripts. Primed by the HTBI set, a first-round RT-PCR was run on the TCR CDR3. MiXCR, run by TCRdb on the multiplex PCR reads, gives a single entry per CDR3 protein. The data show about 570,000 distinct CDR3 sequences, with just over 45% seen just once and roughly 19% held by the top ten. Sequencing was carried out using peripheral blood or thyroid tissue (not recorded which). The receptors shown here come from an adult woman with Graves' disease, either hyperthyroidism or ophthalmopathy (not recorded which).

This chain links TRBV19 with TRBJ2-6, with 9 bases fitting TRBD1. The V gene end was trimmed by 4 bases and the J gene end by 2 bases; junction bases not matched to a gene: 6. CDR1 and CDR2 (germline): LNHDA, SQIVND (reference sequence). This CDR3 contains 17 residues. CDR3 bases: TGTGCCAGTAGTAGAGGACAGGGGAGCACTGGGGCCAACGTCCTGACTTTC. Amino acids: CASSRGQGSTGANVLTF. The full variable domain, in which reference TRBV19 and TRBJ2-6 provide the parts outside the CDR3, is DGGITQSPKYLFRKEGQNVTLSCEQNLNHDAMYWYRQDPGQGLRLIYYSQIVNDFQKGDIAEGYSVSREKKESFPLTVTSAQKNPTAFYLCASSRGQGSTGANVLTFGAGSRLTVL.

The table lists this clonotype with many counts. The rearrangement links TRBV20-1 to TRBJ1-5, with D uncertain. Germline loops: CDR1 DFQATT, CDR2 SNEGSKA (reference sequence). Trimming left V 3 bases short and J 0 bases short, with 9 bases between. The CDR3 loop spans 14 amino acids. The CDR3 bases are TGCAGTGCTAGTGGGCAGAATAGCAATCAGCCCCAGCATTTT. Amino acid sequence: CSASGQNSNQPQHF.

CDR3 DNA sequence: TGTGCCAGCAGCTCCAACAGGGTGGTTCGTAGTCAGCCCCAGCATTTT. Protein sequence: CASSSNRVVRSQPQHF. This rearrangement joins TRBV11-2 to TRBJ1-5; the D gene is possibly TRBD1 (6 bases). V lost 4 bases to trimming and J lost 6 bases, with 19 bases between them. Germline V lookup: CDR1 SGHAT, CDR2 FQNNGV. This CDR3 is 16 amino acids long.

The genes are TRBV20-1 and TRBJ1-4, with D perhaps TRBD1 (5 bases). Trimming removed 6 bases at V and 8 bases at J, with 19 bases between. Germline loops: CDR1 DFQATT, CDR2 SNEGSKA (reference sequence). This CDR3 is built from 14 residues. CDR3 residues: CSAGGRINPEKLFF. The CDR3 region has the DNA TGCAGTGCCGGGGGTCGAATAAACCCCGAAAAACTGTTTTTT.

The rearrangement joins TRBV7-3 to TRBJ2-1; tentative D call: TRBD2 (5 bases). The germline V and J ends were trimmed by 6 bases and 4 bases, with 16 bases remaining between them. The CDR3 consists of 15 residues. CDR1 is SGHTA, CDR2 FQGTGA, per germline. The CDR3: CASSIGLPPYNEQFF. The CDR3 DNA reads as TGTGCCAGCAGTATTGGACTCCCCCCGTACAATGAGCAGTTCTTC.

This chain connects TRBV29-1 to TRBJ2-5; TRBD1 agrees at 7 bases. The CDR3 totals 12 residues. Unmatched junction bases numbered 3, after V lost 7 bases and J lost 1 base. Germline V lookup: CDR1 SQVTM, CDR2 ANQGSEA. The CDR3 is CSGGQLQETQYF. CDR3 DNA sequence: TGCAGCGGGGGACAGCTCCAAGAGACCCAGTACTTC.

This chain uses TRBV25-1 with TRBJ1-2; D not resolved. The V end was cut by 6 bases, the J end by 7 bases, with 18 bases between. Germline values: CDR1 MGHDK, CDR2 SYGVNS. The CDR3 sequence is 14 residues long. Written as DNA, the CDR3 is TGTGCCAGCAGAGAGCCCCTGGGCTCCGGTGGCTACACCTTC. It yields the protein CASREPLGSGGYTF.

The sample holds one count of this clonotype. The chain links TRBV9 to TRBJ1-2; D is perhaps TRBD1 (5 bases). CDR3 length equals 15 residues. V lost 0 bases and J 3 bases, leaving 12 bases between the germline ends. Germline assignment: CDR1 SGDLS and CDR2 YYNGEE. The DNA of the CDR3 is TGTGCCAGCAGCGTAGCCGCGGGGGTTTACTATGGCTACACCTTC. Translated, it gives CASSVAAGVYYGYTF.

In the case of this clonotype: Likely a read error: the CDR3 ends without its conserved phenylalanine or tryptophan. The limits of the CDR3 on the DNA are not certain, so only TCRdb's listed CDR3 is given. The chain links TRBV10-3 to TRBJ2-2; the table's D call of TRBD1 was not tested on the DNA. Germline assignment: CDR1 ENHRY and CDR2 SYGVKD. The CDR3 numbers 8 amino acids, ends counted. CDR3 in amino acids: CAISDDPR.

This chain uses TRBV20-1 with TRBJ1-1; D is unclear. The CDR3 runs to 12 residues. Germline V gene sequence: CDR1 DFQATT, CDR2 SNEGSKA (reference sequence). This chain's CDR3 is CSPSGEVTEAFF. DNA for the CDR3: TGCAGCCCCTCGGGCGAGGTCACTGAAGCTTTCTTT.

This clonotype was seen repeatedly, ten times or more. The chain couples TRBV7-9 to TRBJ1-1; D gene uncertain. V gave up 7 bases and J gave up 0 bases, with 21 bases separating them. The CDR3 loop spans 17 amino acids. Germline CDR1 and CDR2: SEHNR and FQNEAQ (reference sequence). CDR3 bases: TGTGCCAGCATCCCCCCTTCGGGCTTCTACATGAACACTGAAGCTTTCTTT. Translation gives CASIPPSGFYMNTEAFF. Looking up the rest from reference TRBV7-9 and TRBJ1-1 gives the full variable domain: DTGVSQNPRHKITKRGQNVTFRCDPISEHNRLYWYRQTLGQGPEFLTYFQNEAQLEKSRLLSDRFSAERPKGSFSTLEIQRTEQGDSAMYLCASIPPSGFYMNTEAFFGQGTRLTVV.

The chain joins TRBV30 to TRBJ1-3; 8 bases map to TRBD1. V gave up 4 bases and J gave up 4 bases; unmatched junction bases: 3. The CDR3 totals 13 residues. Germline V gives CDR1 GTSNPN, CDR2 SVGIG (reference sequence). CDR3: CAWTGGYGNTIYF. In nucleotides, the CDR3 is TGTGCCTGGACAGGGGGCTACGGAAACACCATATATTTT.

The V and J genes are TRBV6-1 and TRBJ2-5; D ambiguous. The J call may be faulty, since TRBJ2-7 better matches the DNA end. This CDR3 region has 14 residues. Germline V gives CDR1 MNHNS, CDR2 SASEGT. CDR3 loop: CASSEEPGINEQYF. The DNA for the CDR3 is TGTGCCAGCAGTGAAGAACCGGGCATCAACGAGCAGTACTTC.

On this clonotype itself: The CDR3 does not end in the conserved phenylalanine or tryptophan, so this is likely a read error. The DNA is omitted, as the CDR3 cannot be located on it reliably, and the CDR3 follows TCRdb's listing. The V and J genes are TRBV7-8 and TRBJ1-4; TRBD1, as called in the table, went unchecked against the DNA. The germline V gene encodes CDR1 SGHVS and CDR2 FQNEAQ. The CDR3 comprises 10 residues, both ends counted. CDR3 sequence reads: CASSLELGQG.

This clonotype was seen a handful of times. The chain's CDR3 is CASSSVGGAANSPLHF. For the CDR3, the DNA is TGTGCCAGCAGTTCGGTTGGAGGGGCGGCCAATTCACCCCTCCACTTT. The chain joins TRBV12-3 or TRBV12-4 to TRBJ1-6, with D possibly matching TRBD1 (5 bases). Trimming pared 4 bases from V and 7 bases from J, leaving 17 bases between. The CDR3 is 16 amino acids.

This clonotype appeared many times. The rearrangement joins TRBV20-1 to TRBJ2-2; TRBD2 matches at 9 bases. CDR3 length equals 14 residues. From germline, CDR1 is DFQATT and CDR2 SNEGSKA (reference sequence). The ends lost 4 bases at V and 6 bases at J; junction bases unmatched: 6. CDR3 in amino acids: CSANPSGEAGELFF. The CDR3 bases are TGCAGTGCTAATCCTAGCGGGGAAGCCGGGGAGCTGTTTTTT.

The chain combines TRBV12-3 or TRBV12-4 with TRBJ2-7, with a weak D call TRBD1 (6 bases). CDR3 length: 14 residues. The germline V and J ends were trimmed by 6 bases and 1 base, with 13 bases remaining between them. The CDR3 is CASSPGHPSYEQYF. The CDR3 nucleotides read TGTGCCAGCAGCCCGGGACACCCTTCCTACGAGCAGTACTTC.

J is TRBJ1-2 and V is TRBV15; 7 bases line up with TRBD1. Per germline, CDR1 LNHNV and CDR2 YYDKDF (reference sequence). CDR3 size: 15 residues. Trimming took 3 bases from V and 6 from J; bases not matched to a gene: 10. The CDR3 here is CATSSDGTGADGYTF. CDR3 sequence (DNA): TGTGCCACCAGCAGTGACGGCACAGGGGCAGATGGCTACACCTTC.

This chain uses TRBV7-3 with TRBJ1-6; D remains unclear. V gave up 5 bases and J gave up 13 bases, with 18 bases separating them. Germline CDR1 is SGHTA and CDR2 is FQGTGA. The length of the CDR3 is 14 residues. The CDR3: CASSPGRTTWPLHF. The CDR3 nucleotides are TGTGCCAGCAGCCCAGGACGGACCACCTGGCCCCTCCACTTT.

As DNA, the CDR3 is TGCCGGTCGGGCCCCCTCGGAGCTTTCTTT. Translation gives CRSGPLGAFF. The gene calls are TRBV20-1 and TRBJ1-1; no firm D call. The CDR3 is made up of 10 amino acids. The germline V gene encodes CDR1 DFQATT and CDR2 SNEGSKA (reference sequence).

This clonotype occurred many times. V gene TRBV10-3 combines with J gene TRBJ2-6; 8 bases line up with TRBD1. V lost 6 bases, J lost 2 bases, and 0 bases stayed unmatched. Germline V gene lookup returns CDR1 ENHRY and CDR2 SYGVKD. CDR3 length equals 14 residues. For the CDR3, the DNA is TGTGCCATCAGACAGGGGGCTGGGGCCAACGTCCTGACTTTC. Its translation: CAIRQGAGANVLTF.

This clonotype was recorded many times. The rearrangement joins TRBV12-3 or TRBV12-4 to TRBJ2-7; D is unclear. V shed 4 bases and J shed 5 bases, with 12 bases lying between them. The CDR3 length is 13 residues. CDR3 residues: CASSSHFPHEQYF. The CDR3 DNA is TGTGCCAGCAGTTCGCACTTCCCCCACGAGCAGTACTTC.

J is TRBJ1-2 and V is TRBV20-1; possibly TRBD1 for D (5 bases). There are 9 residues in the CDR3. The V gene lost 8 bases and the J gene lost 9 bases, with 10 bases spanning the gap. Germline V gene sequence: CDR1 DFQATT, CDR2 SNEGSKA (reference sequence). The CDR3 DNA is TGCAGTACGGGGGACCGCTACACCTTC. This codes for CSTGDRYTF.

This clonotype was counted at least ten times. V usage is TRBV12-3 or TRBV12-4 and J usage is TRBJ1-5, with a weak D call TRBD1 (5 bases). V was clipped by 3 bases and J by 6 bases, with 15 bases between them. This CDR3 contains 15 residues. The CDR3 here is CASSFSGARSQPQHF. As DNA, the CDR3 is TGTGCCAGCAGTTTTTCTGGGGCTCGTAGTCAGCCCCAGCATTTT.

The rearrangement uses TRBV5-1 and TRBJ1-2; D is possibly TRBD1 (6 bases). V was pared by 4 bases and J by 6 bases, with 13 bases between. The CDR3 is 13 residues long. Germline values: CDR1 SGHRS, CDR2 YFSETQ. The DNA of the CDR3 is TGCGCCAGCAGCGCACAGGGAGGTCATGGCTACACCTTC. The encoded protein is CASSAQGGHGYTF.

At least ten counts were recorded for this clonotype. V usage is TRBV11-2 and J usage is TRBJ2-7; D might be TRBD1 (6 bases). CDR1 and CDR2 from the germline V gene are SGHAT and FQNNGV. V gave up 2 bases and J gave up 3 bases, with 11 bases separating them. The CDR3 runs 14 residues. The CDR3: CASSLFTTGYEQYF. CDR3 bases: TGTGCCAGCAGCTTATTTACGACAGGCTACGAGCAGTACTTC.

In this sample, this clonotype turned up a few times. V gene TRBV30 combines with J gene TRBJ1-2; D possibly corresponds to TRBD1 (5 bases). Germline-derived CDR1 and CDR2 are GTSNPN and SVGIG (reference sequence). The V gene lost 8 bases and the J gene lost 4 bases, with 20 bases spanning the gap. The CDR3 is made up of 14 amino acids. The CDR3 nucleotides are TGTGCCGGGCCCACCACCGGGGCTTTCTATGGCTACACCTTC. This sequence encodes CAGPTTGAFYGYTF.